This is a list of T cell receptor beta chains from one sample in a study of T-cell reconstitution after alpha-beta-depleted transplantation in children. TCRdb processed the PCR reads anew with MiXCR; each CDR3 protein has one entry. The sample records more than 200,000 distinct CDR3 sequences, roughly 26% being singletons. The source material was PBMCs, sampled before TCRalphabeta/CD19-depleted stem cell transplant. All receptors derive from a girl aged 2 to 9 with Fanconi anemia, due to receive a stem cell transplant. The CDR3 runs from the conserved cysteine through the conserved F or W. D genes are given only for firm matches. Rows give clone size only sometimes, using once, few, many, or a class for an expanded clone.

J gene | clone size | V gene | D gene | CDR3 protein | CDR3 DNA
TRBJ2-1 | - | TRBV25-1 | TRBD2 | CASSDRQGLAAYNEQFF | TGTGCCAGCAGTGATCGCCAGGGACTAGCGGCCTACAATGAGCAGTTCTTC
TRBJ2-7 | many | TRBV13 | - | CASSVRTGWNHEQYF | TGTGCCAGCAGCGTGAGGACGGGATGGAACCACGAGCAGTACTTC
TRBJ2-7 | - | TRBV29-1 | TRBD2 | CSVGLASSYEQYF | TGCAGCGTGGGACTAGCCAGCTCCTACGAGCAGTACTTC
TRBJ1-5 | many | TRBV6-1 | - | CASSEQKGGGQPQHF | TGTGCCAGCAGTGAGCAAAAGGGGGGTGGTCAGCCCCAGCATTTT
TRBJ2-7 | few | TRBV29-1 | - | CSFRGGMTYEQYF | TGCAGCTTTAGGGGGGGGATGACCTACGAGCAGTACTTC
TRBJ2-7 | few | TRBV6-1 | - | CASSEGGGLLYEQYF | TGTGCCAGCAGTGAAGGGGGCGGACTCCTCTACGAGCAGTACTTC
TRBJ2-7 | few | TRBV29-1 | TRBD2 | CSVAGGGAVYEQYF | TGCAGCGTTGCAGGCGGGGGGGCCGTGTACGAGCAGTACTTC
TRBJ1-5 | few | TRBV6-1 | - | CAGLPGRNQPQHF | TGTGCCGGCCTCCCCGGGCGCAATCAGCCCCAGCATTTT
TRBJ2-2 | few | TRBV12-3/TRBV12-4 | TRBD2 | CASSFGLAGPTGELFF | TGTGCCAGCAGTTTCGGACTAGCGGGGCCTACCGGGGAGCTGTTTTTT
TRBJ2-5 | - | TRBV29-1 | - | CSVKGAAVLQETQYF | TGCAGCGTCAAAGGGGCAGCCGTTCTCCAAGAGACCCAGTACTTC
TRBJ2-7 | many | TRBV4-2 | - | CASSPGGLSYEQYF | TGTGCCAGCAGCCCCGGGGGTCTATCCTACGAGCAGTACTTC
TRBJ2-5 | few | TRBV7-6 | - | CASSLGQGRGQETQYF | TGTGCCAGCAGCTTAGGACAGGGGCGGGGGCAAGAGACCCAGTACTTC
TRBJ2-1 | - | TRBV7-2 | - | CASSLQPGLPYNEQFF | TGTGCCAGCAGCTTACAGCCGGGACTCCCCTACAATGAGCAGTTCTTC
TRBJ2-1 | many | TRBV29-1 | TRBD2 | CSVEGLAGEWYNEQFF | TGCAGCGTTGAAGGGCTAGCGGGAGAGTGGTACAATGAGCAGTTCTTC
TRBJ2-7 | few | TRBV29-1 | - | CSVRIAGSNEQYF | TGCAGCGTTCGAATCGCAGGTTCAAACGAGCAGTACTTC
TRBJ2-3 | - | TRBV2 | - | CASRRQLPRGGFTDTQYF | TGTGCCAGCAGGCGGCAACTACCGAGGGGGGGGTTCACAGATACGCAGTATTTT
TRBJ2-4 | many | TRBV29-1 | TRBD2 | CSVEGPGGENIQYF | TGCAGCGTTGAGGGGCCGGGAGGGGAAAACATTCAGTACTTC
TRBJ2-7 | - | TRBV5-1 | - | CASSSLTSPEQYF | TGCGCCAGCAGCTCTCTAACCAGCCCCGAGCAGTACTTC
TRBJ2-3 | few | TRBV20-1 | TRBD2 | CSAQGTSGGPSTDTQYF | TGCAGTGCCCAGGGGACTAGCGGGGGACCTAGCACAGATACGCAGTATTTT
TRBJ2-1 | - | TRBV7-2 | - | CASSMRDTPPIEFF | TGTGCCAGCAGCATGAGAGATACACCACCGATAGAGTTCTTC
TRBJ2-3 | - | TRBV5-1 | TRBD2 | CASSPGLAGGFTDTQYF | TGCGCCAGCAGCCCCGGACTAGCGGGGGGCTTCACAGATACGCAGTATTTT
TRBJ2-2 | - | TRBV9 | - | CASSEGGIGELFF | TGTGCCAGCAGCGAGGGGGGTATCGGGGAGCTGTTTTTT
TRBJ2-1 | few | TRBV12-3/TRBV12-4 | TRBD2 | CASRFWTSGSGYEQFF | TGTGCCAGCAGATTTTGGACTAGCGGGAGTGGTTACGAGCAGTTCTTC
TRBJ2-1 | many | TRBV5-1 | - | CASSSLNEQFF | TGCGCCAGCAGCAGTTTGAATGAGCAGTTCTTC
TRBJ2-4 | - | TRBV5-1 | - | CASSLVGENIQYF | TGCGCCAGCAGCTTGGTTGGGGAAAACATTCAGTACTTC
TRBJ1-2 | many | TRBV5-5 | - | CASSLVGGEGYTF | TGTGCCAGCAGCTTGGTTGGGGGAGAGGGCTACACCTTC
TRBJ2-7 | few | TRBV5-1 | - | CASSLERQTYEQYF | TGCGCCAGCAGCTTGGAAAGACAGACCTACGAGCAGTACTTC
TRBJ1-6 | - | TRBV12-3/TRBV12-4 | - | CASSLAGRIVGSPLHF | TGTGCCAGCAGTTTAGCGGGACGGATAGTCGGTTCACCCCTCCACTTT
TRBJ2-1 | many | TRBV29-1 | - | CSATPISYNEQFF | TGCAGCGCGACCCCTATCTCCTACAATGAGCAGTTCTTC
TRBJ2-7 | once | TRBV29-1 | TRBD1 | CSVVTGGFYEQYF | TGCAGCGTCGTAACAGGGGGCTTCTACGAGCAGTACTTC
TRBJ2-1 | many | TRBV12-3/TRBV12-4 | TRBD2 | CASSLMSGLAGGYNEQFF | TGTGCCAGCAGTTTAATGTCGGGACTAGCGGGGGGTTACAATGAGCAGTTCTTC
TRBJ2-7 | many | TRBV12-3/TRBV12-4 | TRBD2 | CASSLTSGSHEQYF | TGTGCCAGCAGTTTGACTAGCGGGAGCCACGAGCAGTACTTC
TRBJ2-1 | many | TRBV27 | TRBD2 | CASSLGGALNEQFF | TGTGCCAGCAGTCTCGGGGGGGCCTTGAATGAGCAGTTCTTC
TRBJ2-7 | many | TRBV15 | TRBD1 | CATSRFDRDEQYF | TGTGCCACCAGCAGATTCGACAGGGACGAGCAGTACTTC
TRBJ2-7 | many | TRBV27 | TRBD1 | CASSFSGTGPYEQYF | TGTGCCAGCAGTTTCTCCGGGACAGGGCCTTACGAGCAGTACTTC
TRBJ2-5 | many | TRBV20-1 | - | CSARVSNRVQETQYF | TGCAGTGCTAGAGTATCCAACAGGGTCCAAGAGACCCAGTACTTC
TRBJ1-1 | many | TRBV20-1 | TRBD1 | CSASSPTGEMNTEAFF | TGCAGTGCCAGTAGTCCGACAGGGGAAATGAACACTGAAGCTTTCTTT
TRBJ2-3 | - | TRBV2 | - | CASSEARPYTDTQYF | TGTGCCAGCAGTGAAGCTCGCCCATACACAGATACGCAGTATTTT
TRBJ2-7 | many | TRBV29-1 | - | CSVESRAPYEQYF | TGCAGCGTTGAGAGTAGGGCCCCCTACGAGCAGTACTTC
TRBJ2-1 | - | TRBV7-2 | - | CASSLVSDSYNEQFF | TGTGCCAGCAGCTTAGTTAGTGACTCTTACAATGAGCAGTTCTTC
TRBJ2-7 | - | TRBV12-2 | - | CASRDRMRGLVYEQYF | TGTGCAAGTCGCGATAGGATGCGGGGTCTGGTCTACGAGCAGTACTTC
TRBJ1-2 | few | TRBV2 | TRBD1 | CASIGAGGRGYTF | TGTGCCAGCATTGGCGCAGGGGGTCGTGGCTACACCTTC
TRBJ2-7 | few | TRBV18 | - | CASSPRRLGSYEQYF | TGTGCCAGCTCACCTAGGCGGCTAGGCTCCTACGAGCAGTACTTC
TRBJ2-7 | many | TRBV5-1 | - | CASRDDRPYEQYF | TGCGCCAGCAGGGACGACCGTCCCTACGAGCAGTACTTC